Presented here are 24 T cell receptor beta chains from one specimen sequenced in a study of response to subunit inactivated influenza vaccine. TCRdb redid the calling of the RT-PCR reads with MiXCR, one entry per CDR3 protein. Among about 650,000 distinct CDR3 sequences listed, 12% to 15% were seen once. The sample in question was PBMCs from blood, obtained around 14 days before vaccination. The receptors stem from a man aged 50-60 years who received an inactivated influenza vaccine.

The J gene is TRBJ2-7, the V gene TRBV7-2; 9 bases line up with TRBD1. The CDR3 is 15 residues long. In germline, CDR1 is SGHTA, CDR2 FQGNSA. Trimming at V came to 5 bases and at J to 2 bases, leaving 7 bases not matched to a gene. CDR3 sequence: CASSPMGQGPYEQYF. DNA for the CDR3: TGTGCCAGCAGCCCGATGGGACAGGGTCCCTACGAGCAGTACTTC.

Only a few counts were recorded for this clonotype. This rearrangement joins TRBV7-3 to TRBJ2-2; 7 bases line up with TRBD2. The CDR3 length is 15 residues. Trimming at V came to 5 bases and at J to 0 bases, leaving 3 bases not matched to a gene. CDR1 is SGHTA, CDR2 FQGTGA, per germline. The CDR3, as DNA: TGTGCCAGCAGCCGGGGGGATTCGAACACCGGGGAGCTGTTTTTT. It specifies CASSRGDSNTGELFF.

This clonotype was detected many times. The chain recombines TRBV7-9 with TRBJ1-2; 7 bases map to TRBD1. The CDR3 runs to 17 residues. Germline V gene sequence: CDR1 SEHNR, CDR2 FQNEAQ (reference sequence). J was trimmed by 0 bases and V by 0 bases; bases with no gene match: 7. The CDR3 DNA sequence: TGTGCCAGCAGCTTAGCCTTCGGGACAGTTGCTAACTATGGCTACACCTTC. Its translation is CASSLAFGTVANYGYTF.

The V gene is TRBV7-9, the J gene TRBJ1-1, with no clear D. V was cut by 7 bases and J by 5 bases, with 14 bases left in between. Germline CDR1 is SEHNR and CDR2 is FQNEAQ (reference sequence). CDR3 length equals 13 residues. CDR3 DNA: TGTGCCAGCAACCAAGAGATGGGGACTGAAGCTTTCTTT. Translated, it gives CASNQEMGTEAFF.

The J gene is TRBJ2-1, the V gene TRBV30, with a tentative D call TRBD1 (6 bases). Per germline, CDR1 GTSNPN and CDR2 SVGIG (reference sequence). The germline V and J ends were trimmed by 2 bases and 3 bases, with 8 bases remaining between them. The CDR3 contains 13 residues. In DNA, the CDR3 is TGTGCCTGGAGTTGGACAGTCTACAATGAGCAGTTCTTC. Translated, it gives CAWSWTVYNEQFF.

This clonotype was detected only a few times. V gene TRBV5-1 combines with J gene TRBJ2-3, with TRBD2 matching 10 bases. Germline values: CDR1 SGHRS, CDR2 YFSETQ. This CDR3 spans 17 amino acids. After removal of 0 bases from V and 4 bases from J, the junction contained 8 bases not matched to a gene. This CDR3 reads CASSLVRSSGSSDTQYF. Written as DNA, the CDR3 is TGCGCCAGCAGCTTGGTCCGATCTAGCGGGAGCTCAGATACGCAGTATTTT.

The CDR3 DNA reads as TGCGCCAGCAGCTTGACCTCCCTCACCGGGGAGCTGTTTTTT. Residues: CASSLTSLTGELFF. This rearrangement joins TRBV5-1 to TRBJ2-2; D gene ambiguous. V lost 1 base and J 4 bases, leaving 8 bases between the germline ends. The CDR3 is 14 residues long. CDR1 SGHRS and CDR2 YFSETQ come from the germline V gene. The entire variable domain, with the rest obtained from reference TRBV5-1 and TRBJ2-2, is as follows: KAGVTQTPRYLIKTRGQQVTLSCSPISGHRSVSWYQQTPGQGLQFLFEYFSETQRNKGNFPGRFSGRQFSNSRSEMNVSTLELGDSALYLCASSLTSLTGELFFGEGSRLTVL.

In this sample, this clonotype turned up many times. The rearrangement joins TRBV29-1 to TRBJ2-1, with D unresolved. The CDR3 totals 12 residues. V gave up 4 bases and J gave up 4 bases, with 8 bases separating them. Germline V CDR1 and CDR2: SQVTM, ANQGSEA. The DNA for the CDR3 is TGCAGCGTTGCCAGTTCTTACAATGAGCAGTTCTTC. This encodes CSVASSYNEQFF.

This clonotype was detected many times. The chain couples TRBV7-2 to TRBJ1-1, with a tentative D call TRBD1 (5 bases). Per the germline V gene, CDR1 is SGHTA and CDR2 is FQGNSA. This CDR3 spans 14 amino acids. Trimming removed 2 bases at V and 5 bases at J, with 12 bases between. The CDR3 sequence is CASSLSGTLTEAFF. The CDR3, as DNA: TGTGCCAGCAGCTTAAGTGGGACGCTGACTGAAGCTTTCTTT. The whole variable domain, remainder taken from reference TRBV7-2 and TRBJ1-1, is GAGVSQSPSNKVTEKGKDVELRCDPISGHTALYWYRQSLGQGLEFLIYFQGNSAPDKSGLPSDRFSAERTGGSVSTLTIQRTQQEDSAVYLCASSLSGTLTEAFFGQGTRLTVV.

A few counts support this clonotype. The chain employs TRBV11-2 and TRBJ2-1; a weak D match, TRBD2 (7 bases). The V end was cut by 5 bases, the J end by 0 bases, with 14 bases between. Germline V lookup: CDR1 SGHAT, CDR2 FQNNGV. The CDR3 covers 16 residues. Here the CDR3 DNA reads TGTGCCAGCAGCAATTACGGGGGGCGCTCCTACAATGAGCAGTTCTTC. Protein product: CASSNYGGRSYNEQFF.

This clonotype was seen many times. This chain connects TRBV12-3 or TRBV12-4 to TRBJ2-7; D is undetermined. Trimming shortened V by 6 bases and J by 2 bases, and 8 bases separated the two germline ends. The CDR3 length is 12 residues. CDR3 protein: CASSSNAYEQYF. The CDR3 bases are TGTGCCAGCAGCTCGAATGCCTACGAGCAGTACTTC.

The genes are TRBV20-1 and TRBJ2-1; 7 bases align to TRBD1. The CDR3 sequence is 11 residues long. Germline CDR1 DFQATT, CDR2 SNEGSKA (reference sequence). Trimming took 6 bases from V and 9 from J; bases not matched to a gene: 5. CDR3 coding DNA: TGCAGTGCACCGGGACAGATTGAGCAGTTCTTC. Its protein is CSAPGQIEQFF.

This clonotype came up a few times. The chain carries TRBV10-3 and TRBJ1-5; D is unclear. Between the trimmed V and J ends, which lost 4 bases and 0 bases, there was a span of 7 bases. There are 14 residues in the CDR3. CDR1 and CDR2 from the germline V gene are ENHRY and SYGVKD. CDR3 sequence: CAISAGNSNQPQHF. The CDR3 nucleotides read TGTGCCATCAGTGCGGGAAATAGCAATCAGCCCCAGCATTTT.

V usage is TRBV7-2 and J usage is TRBJ2-3; D is perhaps TRBD2 (6 bases). V was shortened by 5 bases and J by 4 bases, with 19 bases between the two germline ends. The CDR3 has 16 residues. CDR1 is SGHTA, CDR2 FQGNSA, per germline. CDR3 DNA: TGTGCCAGCAGCCAGGGTGGCGGGATAAGAGCAGATACGCAGTATTTT. This sequence encodes CASSQGGGIRADTQYF.

There are many counts of this clonotype. The chain has TRBV27 and TRBJ1-2; 7 bases are shared with TRBD1. Per germline, CDR1 MNHEY and CDR2 SMNVEV (reference sequence). The CDR3 runs to 15 residues. The V segment lost 6 bases and the J segment 8 bases; nucleotides outside the gene matches: 15. The DNA for the CDR3 is TGTGCCAGCAGCCTCGACCCCGCAGGGGGTGGCGGCTACACCTTC. Protein sequence: CASSLDPAGGGGYTF.

The table lists this clonotype with a few counts. The gene calls are TRBV4-1 and TRBJ2-4; TRBD1 aligns across 7 bases. The CDR3 runs to 16 residues. In germline, CDR1 is MGHRA, CDR2 YSYEKL. The junction had 10 bases not matched to a gene; V was cut back by 0 bases and J by 8 bases. The CDR3 sequence is CASSQEFGTDSDIQYF. The CDR3 nucleotides are TGCGCCAGCAGCCAAGAATTCGGGACAGATTCTGACATTCAGTACTTC.

This clonotype has a handful of counts. The gene calls are TRBV5-1 and TRBJ1-2; D not resolved. This CDR3 spans 12 amino acids. The V end was cut by 4 bases, the J end by 4 bases, with 8 bases between. Per germline, CDR1 SGHRS and CDR2 YFSETQ. The CDR3 reads CASSTDVYGYTF. For the CDR3, the DNA is TGCGCCAGCAGCACGGATGTCTATGGCTACACCTTC.

This clonotype was counted between two and nine times. This chain joins TRBV18 and TRBJ1-1, with a possible D match to TRBD1 (5 bases). In germline, CDR1 is KGHSH, CDR2 LQKENI. The CDR3 sequence is 15 residues long. V was cut by 3 bases and J by 5 bases, with 16 bases left in between. The CDR3 DNA follows: TGTGCCAGCTCACCGGGATCGCGGGGGGGTACTGAAGCTTTCTTT. Translated: CASSPGSRGGTEAFF.

On this clonotype itself: A read error may be the cause here, since a much bigger clone is one base away. This sequence joins TRBV11-1 and TRBJ2-5; 10 positions match TRBD1. The CDR3 covers 15 residues. Germline CDR1 SGHAT, CDR2 FQDESV (reference sequence). CDR3 residues: CSSSRPGTGEETQYF. The CDR3 DNA reads TGTTCCAGCAGCAGACCCGGGACAGGGGAAGAGACCCAGTACTTC.

The chain uses TRBV5-1 and TRBJ1-1; possible D gene TRBD1, 6 bases. In germline, CDR1 is SGHRS, CDR2 YFSETQ. The CDR3 runs 14 residues. The V end was cut by 4 bases, the J end by 4 bases, with 14 bases between. CDR3 coding DNA: TGCGCCAGCAGCGTCTACAGGGTCGGCACTGAAGCTTTCTTT. It encodes CASSVYRVGTEAFF.

This clonotype was counted many times. The gene calls are TRBV6-2 or TRBV6-3 and TRBJ2-1, with 10 nucleotides matching TRBD1. The trim removed 3 bases at V and 3 bases at J, leaving 8 bases unmatched. The CDR3 contains 17 residues. Germline V gene lookup returns CDR1 MNHEY and CDR2 SVGEGT. The DNA for the CDR3 is TGTGCCAGCAGTTATCTCCCGGGACAGGGGCTCTACAATGAGCAGTTCTTC. Residues: CASSYLPGQGLYNEQFF.

The chain employs TRBV30 and TRBJ2-2, with 8 bases that match TRBD2. The CDR3 is 16 amino acids. Germline CDR1 GTSNPN, CDR2 SVGIG (reference sequence). The V segment lost 0 bases and the J segment 5 bases; nucleotides outside the gene matches: 8. CDR3 residues: CAWSVLLAGLTGELFF. The CDR3 DNA reads as TGTGCCTGGAGTGTACTCCTAGCGGGTTTAACCGGGGAGCTGTTTTTT.

The rearrangement joins TRBV18 to TRBJ2-3, with TRBD2 identical over 9 bases. The V segment lost 2 bases and the J segment 2 bases; nucleotides outside the gene matches: 2. The CDR3 has 15 amino acids. CDR1 is KGHSH and CDR2 is LQKENI in the germline V gene. CDR3 DNA sequence: TGTGCCAGCTCACCAGGGGGACTAGCCACAGATACGCAGTATTTT. Protein sequence: CASSPGGLATDTQYF.

This clonotype has a count of ten or more. The chain recombines TRBV2 with TRBJ1-2, with a possible D match to TRBD1 (6 bases). Germline CDR1 and CDR2: SNHLY and FYNNEI. The V gene lost 6 bases and the J gene lost 2 bases, with 10 bases spanning the gap. CDR3 length: 13 amino acids. The DNA for the CDR3 is TGTGCCAGCAGACTACAGGGAAACTATGGCTACACCTTC. Translated, it gives CASRLQGNYGYTF.